This is a list of T cell receptor beta chains from one sample in a study of lymphopenia after photon versus proton radiotherapy. The assay was immunoSEQ multiplex PCR, and TCRdb's table has in-frame clones only and misses some. The sample records tens of thousands of clones, approximately 90% being singletons. The sample in question was peripheral blood, obtained from a patient treated with photon-based radiotherapy. These receptors came from a woman between 65 and 79 years old with pancreatic cancer. CDR3s leave out the opening cysteine and the closing phenylalanine or tryptophan. The order of the fields is J gene, V gene, CDR3 protein.

TRBJ1-3	TRBV18	ASSPGQGISGNTIY
TRBJ2-2	TRBV9	ASSVDPGTSIGELF
TRBJ1-2	TRBV9	ASSVDGIGYT
TRBJ2-7	TRBV27	ASSLLGDSSYEQY
TRBJ1-1	TRBV10-3	AISDGGNTEAF
TRBJ2-7	TRBV7-8	ASSPDWRSYEQY
TRBJ1-1	TRBV6-6	ASKVGNTEAF
TRBJ2-1	TRBV6-1	ASSPFSGTYNEQF
TRBJ2-1	TRBV7-9	ASSLSGRRSYNEQF
TRBJ2-7	TRBV11-2	ASSTPKGAATSYEQY
TRBJ1-1	TRBV6-4	ASSVDGLNTEAF
TRBJ2-1	TRBV19	ASSTPRDSTYNEQF
TRBJ2-3	TRBV5-1	ASSRGLAGAGTDTQY
TRBJ2-1	TRBV4-3	ASSQEAGAPNEQF
TRBJ1-4	TRBV28	ASSLGATQTTTNEKLF
TRBJ2-5	TRBV6-1	ASSEDRPQETQY
TRBJ2-5	TRBV29-1	SVEGRDQETQY